The 27 T cell receptor beta chains presented below share a single source sample, sequenced in a study of blood T cell repertoires in COVID-19. The protocol was immunoSEQ multiplex PCR, while the TCRdb copy is restricted to in-frame clones and leaves out a portion. The sample lists around 95,000 clones, 75% to 95% seen once, with 5.1% in the top ten. The specimen was peripheral blood. The receptors were sampled from a man aged 50-60 years with acute or convalescent COVID-19.

This rearrangement joins TRBV5-1 to TRBJ2-7, with 14 positions matching TRBD2. This CDR3 is built from 18 residues. The junction had 10 bases not matched to a gene; V was cut back by 5 bases and J by 0 bases. Germline CDR1 is SGHRS and CDR2 is YFSETQ. The CDR3 nucleotides are TGCGCCAGCAGATTAGGACTAGCGGGAGGAACGAGCTCCTACGAGCAGTACTTC. As protein: CASRLGLAGGTSSYEQYF.

This chain joins TRBV7-9 and TRBJ1-5; a weak D match, TRBD1 (5 bases). Germline V gene lookup returns CDR1 SEHNR and CDR2 FQNEAQ (reference sequence). Between the trimmed V and J ends, which lost 5 bases and 1 base, there was a span of 12 bases. This CDR3 contains 15 residues. CDR3 loop: CASSQGTGSNQPQHF. The CDR3 nucleotides read TGTGCCAGCAGCCAAGGGACTGGGAGCAATCAGCCCCAGCATTTT.

This chain uses TRBV6-2 or TRBV6-3 with TRBJ2-1; 8 bases map to TRBD2. CDR1 and CDR2 from the germline V gene are MNHEY and SVGEGT. The CDR3 is 13 residues long. V gave up 5 bases and J gave up 9 bases; unmatched junction bases: 6. CDR3 nucleotide sequence: TGTGCCAGCAGTCCCACTAGCGGCACTGAGCAGTTCTTC. Its translation: CASSPTSGTEQFF.

This chain joins TRBV7-2 and TRBJ2-2, with 8 bases that match TRBD1. In germline, CDR1 is SGHTA, CDR2 FQGNSA. The V gene end was trimmed by 5 bases and the J gene end by 5 bases; junction bases not matched to a gene: 7. The CDR3 extends over 15 amino acids. The CDR3 DNA reads TGTGCCAGCAGCCGGGACAGGATTTTTACCGGGGAGCTGTTTTTT. Its protein is CASSRDRIFTGELFF.

The chain employs TRBV6-6 and TRBJ2-2; 11 bases are shared with TRBD2. This CDR3 contains 18 residues. Trimming took 5 bases from V and 1 from J; bases not matched to a gene: 9. CDR1 and CDR2 (germline): MNHNY, SVGAGI (reference sequence). CDR3 DNA: TGTGCCAGCAGTCGCTTCGGGACTAGCGGCCAGAACACCGGGGAGCTGTTTTTT. It yields the protein CASSRFGTSGQNTGELFF.

The V call is TRBV5-5, the J call TRBJ1-6; D is perhaps TRBD1 (5 bases). There are 15 residues in the CDR3. Germline CDR1 and CDR2: SGHKS and YYEKEE (reference sequence). V dropped 4 bases and J dropped 10 bases, with 18 bases sitting between them. For the CDR3, the DNA is TGTGCCAGCAGCCTCTCAGGGCCGGGTGGATCACCCCTCCACTTT. It is translated as CASSLSGPGGSPLHF.

The chain links TRBV19 to TRBJ2-1; weak D call: TRBD2 (6 bases). The germline V gene has CDR1 LNHDA and CDR2 SQIVND (reference sequence). The germline V and J ends were trimmed by 3 bases and 3 bases, with 9 bases remaining between them. The CDR3 runs to 14 residues. The CDR3 DNA reads as TGTGCCAGTAGTATCGGGGGAATCTACAATGAGCAGTTCTTC. Protein product: CASSIGGIYNEQFF. Full variable domain (remainder filled in from reference TRBV19 and TRBJ2-1): DGGITQSPKYLFRKEGQNVTLSCEQNLNHDAMYWYRQDPGQGLRLIYYSQIVNDFQKGDIAEGYSVSREKKESFPLTVTSAQKNPTAFYLCASSIGGIYNEQFFGPGTRLTVL.

This clone was found a few times. The chain joins TRBV30 to TRBJ1-2; TRBD1 aligns across 8 bases. This CDR3 comprises 13 residues. The germline V gene has CDR1 GTSNPN and CDR2 SVGIG (reference sequence). Trimming at V came to 8 bases and at J to 0 bases, leaving 5 bases not matched to a gene. CDR3 DNA sequence: TGTGCCCTCCACAGGGGGACTAACTATGGCTACACCTTC. It specifies CALHRGTNYGYTF. Full variable domain (remainder filled in from reference TRBV30 and TRBJ1-2): SQTIHQWPATLVQPVGSPLSLECTVEGTSNPNLYWYRQAAGRGLQLLFYSVGIGQISSEVPQNLSASRPQDRQFILSSKKLLLSDSGFYLCALHRGTNYGYTFGSGTRLTVV.

The chain has TRBV28 and TRBJ1-4; tentatively, D is TRBD1 (5 bases). The CDR3 totals 13 residues. Trimming stripped 8 bases from V and 5 bases from J, with 12 bases between. CDR1 is MDHEN and CDR2 is SYDVKM in the germline V gene. The DNA of the CDR3 is TGTGCCAGCGGAGGGACCCGCAATGAAAAACTGTTTTTT. The encoded protein is CASGGTRNEKLFF. The whole variable domain, remainder taken from reference TRBV28 and TRBJ1-4, is DVKVTQSSRYLVKRTGEKVFLECVQDMDHENMFWYRQDPGLGLRLIYFSYDVKMKEKGDIPEGYSVSREKKERFSLILESASTNQTSMYLCASGGTRNEKLFFGSGTQLSVL.

The genes are TRBV19 and TRBJ2-1; D gene unclear. The CDR3 has 15 residues. Deletions cut 4 bases from V and 4 bases from J, with 14 bases between. From germline, CDR1 is LNHDA and CDR2 SQIVND (reference sequence). The DNA for the CDR3 is TGTGCCAGTAGTAGTCGCTTGCGAGAGTACAATGAGCAGTTCTTC. This sequence encodes CASSSRLREYNEQFF.

The chain recombines TRBV19 with TRBJ2-4, with 11 bases aligning to TRBD2. Germline CDR1 LNHDA, CDR2 SQIVND (reference sequence). V was clipped by 1 base and J by 2 bases; unmatched bases: 10. This CDR3 spans 19 amino acids. This CDR3 is CASSIASPLAGAPKNIQYF. Written as DNA, the CDR3 is TGTGCCAGTAGTATAGCCTCCCCACTAGCGGGAGCTCCCAAAAACATTCAGTACTTC.

The chain joins TRBV6-1 to TRBJ1-2; 8 bases are shared with TRBD1. The CDR3 runs 16 residues. CDR1 and CDR2 (germline): MNHNS, SASEGT. V lost 2 bases to trimming and J lost 5 bases; unmatched junction nucleotides: 10. CDR3 nucleotides: TGTGCCAGCAGTGAATATAACAGGGGGGACCGGTATGGCTACACCTTC. Translation gives CASSEYNRGDRYGYTF.

The chain carries TRBV10-3 and TRBJ1-4; 9 positions agree with TRBD1. The CDR3 covers 14 residues. With 2 bases clipped from V and 5 bases from J, the junction kept 0 bases outside the gene matches. Germline assignment: CDR1 ENHRY and CDR2 SYGVKD. In nucleotides, the CDR3 is TGTGCCATCAGTGAGGACAGGGGGAATGAAAAACTGTTTTTT. Its protein product is CAISEDRGNEKLFF.

The rearrangement uses TRBV5-1 and TRBJ2-3; perhaps TRBD2 as D (6 bases). The CDR3 has 17 residues. V was pared by 0 bases and J by 4 bases, with 18 bases between. Per germline, CDR1 SGHRS and CDR2 YFSETQ. CDR3 coding DNA: TGCGCCAGCAGCTTGGCCAGGGACTCTTATATAGCAGATACGCAGTATTTT. Protein sequence: CASSLARDSYIADTQYF. The full variable domain, in which reference TRBV5-1 and TRBJ2-3 provide the parts outside the CDR3, is KAGVTQTPRYLIKTRGQQVTLSCSPISGHRSVSWYQQTPGQGLQFLFEYFSETQRNKGNFPGRFSGRQFSNSRSEMNVSTLELGDSALYLCASSLARDSYIADTQYFGPGTRLTVL.

Remarks on this clone: One junction end does not reproduce the germline sequence, and a read error may be involved. The chain couples TRBV2 to TRBJ1-5; 9 bases fit TRBD1. The germline V gene has CDR1 SNHLY and CDR2 FYNNEI. This CDR3 is built from 18 residues. The DNA for the CDR3 is TGTGCCAGCAGGGAAGGTCCGGGACAGGGATGGGAGAATCAGCCCCAGCATTTT. Translation gives CASREGPGQGWENQPQHF.

The J gene is TRBJ2-3, the V gene TRBV5-1; no clear D gene. Germline CDR1 reads SGHRS; CDR2 reads YFSETQ. The V gene lost 0 bases and the J gene lost 6 bases, with 14 bases spanning the gap. The CDR3 has 15 amino acids. In DNA form, the CDR3 reads TGCGCCAGCAGCTTGGAGGCAGGCCCAGTGGATACGCAGTATTTT. Its protein product is CASSLEAGPVDTQYF.

V gene TRBV2 combines with J gene TRBJ2-2, with TRBD2 matching over 12 bases. This CDR3 comprises 15 residues. The V and J ends lost 8 bases and 5 bases, in that order; junction bases with no gene match: 6. Germline CDR1 SNHLY, CDR2 FYNNEI. In DNA form, the CDR3 reads TGTGCCAGCCGACTAGCGGGAGAGGGGACCGGGGAGCTGTTTTTT. It specifies CASRLAGEGTGELFF.

The V call is TRBV19, the J call TRBJ1-3, with D maybe TRBD1 (6 bases). The V gene lost 5 bases and the J gene lost 2 bases, with 10 bases spanning the gap. This CDR3 is built from 14 residues. Germline loops: CDR1 LNHDA, CDR2 SQIVND (reference sequence). CDR3 nucleotide sequence: TGTGCCAGTAGTTCACAGGGAGCTGGAAACACCATATATTTT. Its translation: CASSSQGAGNTIYF.

This clone is a singleton in its sample. The chain employs TRBV30 and TRBJ1-1, with 10 bases lining up with TRBD1. This CDR3 spans 14 amino acids. The ends lost 1 base at V and 5 bases at J; junction bases unmatched: 4. CDR1 and CDR2 from the germline V gene are GTSNPN and SVGIG (reference sequence). CDR3 protein: CAWSGTGGRTEAFF. Written as DNA, the CDR3 is TGTGCCTGGAGTGGGACAGGGGGACGAACTGAAGCTTTCTTT. Supplemented by reference TRBV30 and TRBJ1-1, the full variable domain reads SQTIHQWPATLVQPVGSPLSLECTVEGTSNPNLYWYRQAAGRGLQLLFYSVGIGQISSEVPQNLSASRPQDRQFILSSKKLLLSDSGFYLCAWSGTGGRTEAFFGQGTRLTVV.

The chain has TRBV5-3 and TRBJ2-1; D ambiguous. TRBV5-3 counts as an open reading frame of uncertain function. The V and J ends lost 3 bases and 6 bases respectively, with 16 bases between them. The CDR3 is made up of 15 amino acids. This CDR3 reads CARSSCWRRPNEQFF. In nucleotides, the CDR3 is TGTGCCAGAAGCTCTTGCTGGAGACGGCCCAATGAGCAGTTCTTC.

The genes are TRBV18 and TRBJ2-3; unclear D gene. V was pared by 0 bases and J by 2 bases, with 3 bases between. From germline, CDR1 is KGHSH and CDR2 LQKENI. The CDR3 contains 13 residues. The CDR3 loop reads CASSPPLTDTQYF. The CDR3, as DNA: TGTGCCAGCTCACCACCTCTCACAGATACGCAGTATTTT.

J is TRBJ1-2 and V is TRBV19, with 8 bases aligning to TRBD1. Germline assignment: CDR1 LNHDA and CDR2 SQIVND (reference sequence). The CDR3 spans 13 residues. V gave up 8 bases and J gave up 5 bases; unmatched junction bases: 7. CDR3 residues: CASSLGTGYGYTF. CDR3 DNA sequence: TGTGCCAGTTCCTTGGGGACAGGATATGGCTACACCTTC.

This chain joins TRBV6-1 and TRBJ1-6; 10 bases line up with TRBD1. This CDR3 spans 17 amino acids. J gave up 5 bases and V 2 bases, and 6 bases lay outside the gene matches. Germline V gene data show CDR1 as MNHNS and CDR2 as SASEGT. The CDR3 DNA sequence: TGTGCCAGCAGTGAAATCGGGACAGGGGCAAATAATTCACCCCTCCACTTT. The encoded protein is CASSEIGTGANNSPLHF.

V is TRBV28 and J is TRBJ1-5; 7 bases map to TRBD1. Per germline, CDR1 MDHEN and CDR2 SYDVKM. With V trimmed by 7 bases and J by 2 bases, 11 bases remained unmatched. The CDR3 has 16 residues. The chain's CDR3 is CASTLGGIFGNQPQHF. The CDR3 DNA follows: TGTGCCAGCACCTTAGGGGGCATTTTCGGCAATCAGCCCCAGCATTTT.

The CDR3 spells CATRIFGGGRDGYTF. The CDR3 coding sequence is TGTGCCACCAGAATATTTGGGGGAGGCAGGGATGGCTACACCTTC. The J gene is TRBJ1-2, the V gene TRBV15; TRBD1 is a possible D gene (5 bases). Looked up from germline, CDR1 is LNHNV and CDR2 is YYDKDF (reference sequence). Trimming took 6 bases from V and 6 from J, leaving 20 bases between them. The CDR3 runs to 15 residues.

Written as DNA, the CDR3 is TGTGCCAGCAGCTTGGCGACAGGGAATTATGGTTCACCCCTCCACTTT. Encoded protein: CASSLATGNYGSPLHF. The gene calls are TRBV7-8 and TRBJ1-6; 7 bases are a match to TRBD1. Germline V lookup: CDR1 SGHVS, CDR2 FQNEAQ. V shed 3 bases, J shed 9 bases, and the junction held 11 bases outside the gene matches. There are 16 residues in the CDR3.

V usage is TRBV5-1 and J usage is TRBJ2-1, with 9 bases aligning to TRBD2. Germline V lookup: CDR1 SGHRS, CDR2 YFSETQ. Trimming removed 5 bases from V and 8 bases from J; junction bases left unmatched: 11. This CDR3 spans 15 amino acids. CDR3 coding DNA: TGCGCCAGCAGGCCTCGGGCTAGCGGGACGGATGAGCAGTTCTTC. The encoded protein is CASRPRASGTDEQFF.